Shown below are 22 T cell receptor beta chains from a single sample sequenced in a study of identical twins. TCRdb recomputed calls from the 5' RACE reads with MiXCR, one row per CDR3 protein. The table includes 1.5 million to 2 million distinct CDR3 sequences, roughly a third detected once. The sequenced sample consisted of cord blood. These receptors originate from a newborn girl in good health.

The V call is TRBV6-5, the J call TRBJ2-4, with D maybe TRBD1 (5 bases). The tail of the sequence fits TRBJ2-7 better, so the J call may be wrong. Germline CDR1 is MNHEY and CDR2 is SVGAGI. The CDR3 length is 15 residues. CDR3: CASSQTLGPGYEQYF. DNA of the CDR3: TGTGCCAGCAGTCAAACCCTAGGACCAGGGTACGAGCAGTACTTC.

This clonotype appeared a few times. The CDR3 region has the DNA TGTGCCAGCTCACGACAGGGGATGGACGAGCAGTACTTC. This sequence encodes CASSRQGMDEQYF. The chain uses TRBV18 and TRBJ2-7; TRBD1 aligns across 8 bases. The CDR3 consists of 13 residues. Germline assignment: CDR1 KGHSH and CDR2 LQKENI. With 4 bases clipped from V and 5 bases from J, the junction kept 4 bases outside the gene matches. The full variable domain, with the rest looked up from reference TRBV18 and TRBJ2-7, is NAGVMQNPRHLVRRRGQEARLRCSPMKGHSHVYWYRQLPEEGLKFMVYLQKENIIDESGMPKERFSAEFPKEGPSILRIQQVVRGDSAAYFCASSRQGMDEQYFGPGTRLTVT.

CDR3 in DNA: TGTGCCACCAGCAGTCCCTTAGCTGGGAACTATGGCTACACCTTC. Its protein is CATSSPLAGNYGYTF. The rearrangement joins TRBV15 to TRBJ1-2; no definite D call. Germline assignment: CDR1 LNHNV and CDR2 YYDKDF (reference sequence). The V end was cut by 3 bases, the J end by 2 bases, with 13 bases between. This CDR3 comprises 15 residues. Full variable domain (remainder filled in from reference TRBV15 and TRBJ1-2): DAMVIQNPRYQVTQFGKPVTLSCSQTLNHNVMYWYQQKSSQAPKLLFHYYDKDFNNEADTPDNFQSRRPNTSFCFLDIRSPGLGDTAMYLCATSSPLAGNYGYTFGSGTRLTVV.

Only a few counts were recorded for this clonotype. This chain connects TRBV4-2 to TRBJ1-4, with TRBD1 as a possible D gene (6 bases). There are 17 residues in the CDR3. Trimming stripped 2 bases from V and 0 bases from J, with 13 bases between. Germline V gives CDR1 LGHNA, CDR2 YNFKEQ. CDR3 in DNA: TGTGCCAGCAGCCAATCCCCGGCAGGGGCAACTAATGAAAAACTGTTTTTT. Amino acid sequence: CASSQSPAGATNEKLFF.

Ten or more counts support this clonotype. The rearrangement links TRBV6-2 or TRBV6-3 to TRBJ2-3; D might be TRBD2 (5 bases). Germline V lookup: CDR1 MNHEY, CDR2 SVGEGT. The V end was cut by 7 bases, the J end by 6 bases, with 17 bases between. The CDR3 has 14 amino acids. CDR3 DNA: TGTGCCAGCACTCATACTAGTTTCGCGGATACGCAGTATTTT. It encodes CASTHTSFADTQYF.

J is TRBJ2-3 and V is TRBV20-1; D is uncertain. Trimming took 2 bases from V and 2 from J, leaving 17 bases between them. The CDR3 spans 16 residues. Looked up from germline, CDR1 is DFQATT and CDR2 is SNEGSKA (reference sequence). The chain's CDR3 is CSARPSSIRITDTQYF. The CDR3 nucleotides read TGCAGTGCTAGACCCTCCAGTATCAGGATCACAGATACGCAGTATTTT.

This clonotype has ten or more counts. This chain joins TRBV5-1 and TRBJ2-1; TRBD1 is a possible D gene (6 bases). Germline V lookup: CDR1 SGHRS, CDR2 YFSETQ. Trimming pared 2 bases from V and 8 bases from J, leaving 17 bases between. CDR3 length: 15 residues. In DNA form, the CDR3 reads TGCGCCAGCAGCTTTGACAGGTTCCGTAACGATGAGCAGTTCTTC. Translation: CASSFDRFRNDEQFF.

Only a few counts were recorded for this clonotype. The chain uses TRBV6-2 or TRBV6-3 and TRBJ2-7; D is possibly TRBD2 (5 bases). CDR1 and CDR2 from the germline V gene are MNHEY and SVGEGT. The V end lost 6 bases, the J end lost 7 bases, and 10 bases lay between the germline ends. The CDR3 is 11 amino acids. Written as DNA, the CDR3 is TGTGCCAGCAGGACCAGCGGAGAGCAGTACTTC. This sequence encodes CASRTSGEQYF.

This clonotype has just a few counts. Here the CDR3 reads CASTSTRLYYGYTF. DNA of the CDR3: TGTGCCAGCACCAGTACCAGGCTATACTATGGCTACACCTTC. The chain couples TRBV12-3 or TRBV12-4 to TRBJ1-2; no clear D. This CDR3 has 14 residues. V was shortened by 7 bases and J by 3 bases, with 15 bases between the two germline ends.

This clonotype was recorded at least ten times. The chain carries TRBV12-5 and TRBJ2-1; 9 positions agree with TRBD1. With V trimmed by 0 bases and J by 4 bases, 7 bases remained unmatched. CDR1 and CDR2 (germline): LGHNT, FRNRAP. This CDR3 region has 17 residues. CDR3 sequence: CASGLVTGTGHYNEQFF. CDR3 bases: TGTGCTAGTGGTTTGGTAACAGGGACAGGGCATTACAATGAGCAGTTCTTC.

In its sample, this clonotype was seen a few times. CDR3 residues: CASSDGGAPDTQYF. In DNA, the CDR3 is TGTGCCAGCAGTGACGGAGGGGCCCCAGATACGCAGTATTTT. This chain joins TRBV6-1 and TRBJ2-3; TRBD2 is a possible D gene (6 bases). Germline V gene lookup returns CDR1 MNHNS and CDR2 SASEGT. The CDR3 is 14 amino acids. V was shortened by 3 bases and J by 4 bases, with 11 bases between the two germline ends.

This sequence joins TRBV7-9 and TRBJ2-7, with unresolved D. Germline V gives CDR1 SEHNR, CDR2 FQNEAQ (reference sequence). Trimming shortened V by 4 bases and J by 3 bases, and 16 bases separated the two germline ends. The CDR3 is 15 amino acids. The CDR3 here is CASSSRSGMGYEQYF. CDR3 coding DNA: TGTGCCAGCAGCTCCCGGTCCGGCATGGGCTACGAGCAGTACTTC.

This clonotype was observed a few times. J is TRBJ2-7 and V is TRBV20-1, with D perhaps matching TRBD1 (5 bases). This CDR3 spans 14 amino acids. V lost 1 base to trimming and J lost 2 bases, with 12 bases between them. Germline V CDR1 and CDR2: DFQATT, SNEGSKA (reference sequence). The chain's CDR3 is CSARVAGLTYEQYF. The CDR3 coding sequence is TGCAGTGCTAGAGTGGCAGGGTTGACCTACGAGCAGTACTTC.

V gene TRBV18 combines with J gene TRBJ1-1; D gene unclear. Germline lookup yields CDR1 KGHSH and CDR2 LQKENI. Trimming pared 1 base from V and 3 bases from J, leaving 9 bases between. The CDR3 runs 14 residues. CDR3 sequence: CASSPRNSDTEAFF. The DNA for the CDR3 is TGTGCCAGCTCACCACGGAACTCAGACACTGAAGCTTTCTTT.

This clonotype was counted a few times. This chain connects TRBV14 to TRBJ1-4; no definite D call. Germline V gives CDR1 SGHDN, CDR2 FVKESK. CDR3 length equals 15 residues. Trimming left V 1 base short and J 0 bases short, with 6 bases between. In DNA form, the CDR3 reads TGTGCCAGCAGCCAAGGGCCTACAACTAATGAAAAACTGTTTTTT. It codes for CASSQGPTTNEKLFF.

Only one count was recorded for this clonotype. J is TRBJ2-7 and V is TRBV6-2 or TRBV6-3, with unresolved D. The CDR3 sequence is 16 residues long. Trimming pared 0 bases from V and 0 bases from J, leaving 12 bases between. The germline V gene encodes CDR1 MNHEY and CDR2 SVGEGT. The CDR3 is CASSYSLGRSSYEQYF. In DNA form, the CDR3 reads TGTGCCAGCAGTTACTCGTTGGGCAGGAGCTCCTACGAGCAGTACTTC.

This chain connects TRBV7-2 to TRBJ2-3; 8 positions agree with TRBD2. CDR1 and CDR2 (germline): SGHTA, FQGNSA. The CDR3 has 17 amino acids. V dropped 1 base and J dropped 1; count of bases not matched to a gene: 7. The CDR3 sequence is CASSLVPLRGGTDTQYF. The DNA for the CDR3 is TGTGCCAGCAGCTTAGTCCCCCTGCGGGGGGGCACAGATACGCAGTATTTT.

The rearrangement links TRBV27 to TRBJ1-3; D ambiguous. Germline V lookup: CDR1 MNHEY, CDR2 SMNVEV (reference sequence). The CDR3 covers 14 residues. Trimming pared 0 bases from V and 4 bases from J, leaving 7 bases between. In nucleotides, the CDR3 is TGTGCCAGCAGTTTATCAGGGATAGGAAACACCATATATTTT. Translated, it gives CASSLSGIGNTIYF.

The rearrangement uses TRBV2 and TRBJ2-7; D not certain. The CDR3 length is 13 residues. Germline CDR1 reads SNHLY; CDR2 reads FYNNEI. V was cut by 4 bases and J by 3 bases, with 10 bases left in between. DNA for the CDR3: TGTGCCAGCAGTGCCGGGTCCCTCTACGAGCAGTACTTC. Amino acids: CASSAGSLYEQYF.

The gene calls are TRBV12-3 or TRBV12-4 and TRBJ1-6, with no clear D. Trimming removed 4 bases from V and 6 bases from J, with 13 bases in between. CDR3 length equals 15 residues. CDR3 nucleotide sequence: TGTGCCAGCAGTTCCCTCCTCGGAGCTAATTCACCCCTCCACTTT. It is translated as CASSSLLGANSPLHF.

This clonotype was seen a handful of times. J is TRBJ2-4 and V is TRBV27; D possibly corresponds to TRBD2 (6 bases). The J call is doubtful: the DNA matches TRBJ2-7 better. CDR1 and CDR2 from the germline V gene are MNHEY and SMNVEV (reference sequence). The CDR3 has 15 residues. CDR3 in amino acids: CASSLSPGGANEQYF. The DNA of the CDR3 is TGTGCCAGCAGTTTATCGCCCGGGGGAGCCAACGAGCAGTACTTC.

This clonotype was seen just once. The rearrangement joins TRBV10-3 to TRBJ2-4; D unresolved. CDR3 length equals 14 residues. Germline-derived CDR1 and CDR2 are ENHRY and SYGVKD. Trimming took 4 bases from V and 13 from J, leaving 20 bases between them. The CDR3 loop reads CAISGTHHQMEQYF. The CDR3 bases are TGTGCCATCAGTGGGACCCATCATCAAATGGAGCAGTACTTC.